This T cell receptor (beta chain) was identified in a study of blood T cell repertoires in COVID-19. Background on the study: PBMCs, B-cell-depleted T cells, or T cells provided the cDNA or gDNA that made up the material.

Per the germline V gene, CDR1 is MNHNS and CDR2 is SASEGT. Trimming stripped 1 base from V and 1 base from J, with 13 bases between. The CDR3 is 16 residues long. This clone came up once. Under the authors' procedure: Reference gene primer amplification yielded estimated nucleated cell counts. Profiling relied on immunoSEQ multiplex PCR, and the TCRdb table lists in-frame clones only, not all of them. V, J and clone size reflect that table, while D and trimming were determined from the DNA. The sample lists about 230,000 clones, roughly 81% occurring once. This TCR came from a woman older than 75 with COVID-19, enrolled during active disease. The specimen sequenced was peripheral blood. The chain recombines TRBV6-1 with TRBJ1-1, with D possibly TRBD1 on 6 matching bases. The CDR3 here is CASSEDRAFGNTEAFF. The CDR3 DNA follows: TGTGCCAGCAGTGAAGACAGGGCGTTTGGGAACACTGAAGCTTTCTTT.